The clone carrying this T cell receptor beta chain showed up just a few times. Its target is not known. This sample stems from a study of identical twins. Broader study findings: There is a chance that invariant MAIT and iNKT cells partially muddied zero-insertion analyses.

Each CDR3 protein is one row after TCRdb ran MiXCR on the 5' RACE reads. The sample consists of roughly 480,000 distinct CDR3 sequences, approximately 24% of them appearing once. Separately, the same data were catalogued under a study of T cells expressing NK-cell markers.

Sequencing was carried out using CD4+ T cells sorted from blood. The TCR sequence derives from a woman under 30 in good health.

CDR3 amino acids: CASSREGWREYTQYF. The DNA of the CDR3 is TGCGCCAGCAGCCGGGAGGGCTGGCGGGAGTATACGCAGTATTTT. This rearrangement joins TRBV5-1 to TRBJ2-3; TRBD2 matches 8 bases. CDR3 length: 15 amino acids. The germline V gene encodes CDR1 SGHRS and CDR2 YFSETQ. With 4 bases clipped from V and 7 bases from J, the junction kept 11 bases outside the gene matches. Supplemented by reference TRBV5-1 and TRBJ2-3, the full variable domain reads KAGVTQTPRYLIKTRGQQVTLSCSPISGHRSVSWYQQTPGQGLQFLFEYFSETQRNKGNFPGRFSGRQFSNSRSEMNVSTLELGDSALYLCASSREGWREYTQYFGPGTRLTVL.